This T cell receptor (beta chain) comes out of a study of blood T cell repertoires in COVID-19. The CDR3 runs 14 residues. CDR1 is GTSNPN and CDR2 is SVGIG in the germline V gene (reference sequence). With 3 bases clipped from V and 4 bases from J, the junction kept 6 bases outside the gene matches. Clones were read by immunoSEQ multiplex PCR, and TCRdb kept only the in-frame ones, dropping some. The sample holds approximately 470,000 clones; approximately 90% are singletons and the top ten take 0.7%. V usage is TRBV30 and J usage is TRBJ1-2; TRBD1 matches at 9 bases. The material sequenced was PBMCs or T cells enriched from blood (not recorded which). This clonotype was sampled from a woman aged 18-29 years who had recovered from COVID-19. The CDR3 bases are TGTGCCTGGAGACCGGGACAGGGCTTCTATGGCTACACCTTC. Translation: CAWRPGQGFYGYTF.